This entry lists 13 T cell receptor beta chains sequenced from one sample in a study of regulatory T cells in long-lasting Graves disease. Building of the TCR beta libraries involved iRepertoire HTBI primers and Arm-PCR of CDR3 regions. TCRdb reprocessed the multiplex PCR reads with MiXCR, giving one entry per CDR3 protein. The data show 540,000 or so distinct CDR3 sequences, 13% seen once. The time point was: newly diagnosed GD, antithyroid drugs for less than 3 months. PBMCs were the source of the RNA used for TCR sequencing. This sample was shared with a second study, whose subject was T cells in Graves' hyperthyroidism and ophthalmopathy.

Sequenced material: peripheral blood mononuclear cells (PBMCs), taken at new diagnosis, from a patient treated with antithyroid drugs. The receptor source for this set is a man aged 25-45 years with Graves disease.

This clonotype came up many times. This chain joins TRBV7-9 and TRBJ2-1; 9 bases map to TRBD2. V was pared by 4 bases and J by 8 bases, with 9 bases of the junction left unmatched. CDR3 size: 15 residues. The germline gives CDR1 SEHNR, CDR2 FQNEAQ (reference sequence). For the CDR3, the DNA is TGTGCCAGCAGCTCAGACATAGCGGGAGAGGATGAGCAGTTCTTC. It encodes CASSSDIAGEDEQFF.

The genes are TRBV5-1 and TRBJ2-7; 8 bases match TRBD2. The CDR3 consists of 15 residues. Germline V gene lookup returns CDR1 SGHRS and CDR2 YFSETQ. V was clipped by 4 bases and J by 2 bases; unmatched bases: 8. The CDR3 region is CASSQESGGPYEQYF. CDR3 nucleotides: TGCGCCAGCAGCCAGGAGAGCGGGGGACCCTACGAGCAGTACTTC.

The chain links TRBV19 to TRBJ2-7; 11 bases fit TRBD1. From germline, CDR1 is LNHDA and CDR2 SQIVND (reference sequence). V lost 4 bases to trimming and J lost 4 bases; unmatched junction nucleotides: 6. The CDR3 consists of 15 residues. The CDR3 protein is CASSTGQGAFYEQYF. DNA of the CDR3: TGTGCCAGTAGTACCGGACAGGGGGCGTTTTACGAGCAGTACTTC.

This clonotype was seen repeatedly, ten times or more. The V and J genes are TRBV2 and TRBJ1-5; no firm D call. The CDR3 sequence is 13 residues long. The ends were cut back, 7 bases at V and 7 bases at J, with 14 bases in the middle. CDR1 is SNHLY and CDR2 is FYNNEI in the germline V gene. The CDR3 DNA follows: TGTGCCAGCAACCGCCGGGAAAAGCAGCCCCAGCATTTT. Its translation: CASNRREKQPQHF.

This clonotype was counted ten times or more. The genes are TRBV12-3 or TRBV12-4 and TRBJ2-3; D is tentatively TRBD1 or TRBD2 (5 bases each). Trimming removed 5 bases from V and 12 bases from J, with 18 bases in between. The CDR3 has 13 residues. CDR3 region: CASSLEGSAPQYF. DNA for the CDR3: TGTGCCAGCAGTCTAGAGGGGTCGGCTCCCCAGTATTTT.

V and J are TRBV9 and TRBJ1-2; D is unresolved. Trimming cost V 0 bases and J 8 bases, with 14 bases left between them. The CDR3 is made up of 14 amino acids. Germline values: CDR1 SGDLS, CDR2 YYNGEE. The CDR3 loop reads CASSVAPGTSGYTF. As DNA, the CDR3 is TGTGCCAGCAGCGTAGCCCCAGGCACCTCGGGCTACACCTTC.

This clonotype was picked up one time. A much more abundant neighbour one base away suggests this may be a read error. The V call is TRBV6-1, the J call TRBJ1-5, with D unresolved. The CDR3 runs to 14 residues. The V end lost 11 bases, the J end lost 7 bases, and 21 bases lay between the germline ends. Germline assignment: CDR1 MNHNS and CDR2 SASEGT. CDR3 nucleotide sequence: TGTGCCGGCAACACCGACCCCGGCTGGCAGCCCCAGCATTTT. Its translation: CAGNTDPGWQPQHF.

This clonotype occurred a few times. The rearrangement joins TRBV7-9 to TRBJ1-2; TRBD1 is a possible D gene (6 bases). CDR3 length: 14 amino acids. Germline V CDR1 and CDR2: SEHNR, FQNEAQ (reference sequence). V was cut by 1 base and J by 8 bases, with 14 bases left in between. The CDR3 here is CASSLVGGRRGYTF. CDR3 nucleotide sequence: TGTGCCAGCAGCTTAGTAGGGGGACGTAGAGGCTACACCTTC.

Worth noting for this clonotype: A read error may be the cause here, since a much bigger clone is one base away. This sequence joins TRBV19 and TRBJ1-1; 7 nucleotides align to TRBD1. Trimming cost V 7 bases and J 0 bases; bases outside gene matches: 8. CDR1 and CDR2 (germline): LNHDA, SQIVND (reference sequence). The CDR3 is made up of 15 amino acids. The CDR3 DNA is TGTGCCAGTAACCAAGGGGGCAGTTTGAACACTGAAGCTTTCTTT. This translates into CASNQGGSLNTEAFF. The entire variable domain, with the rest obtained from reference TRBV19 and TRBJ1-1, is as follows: DGGITQSPKYLFRKEGQNVTLSCEQNLNHDAMYWYRQDPGQGLRLIYYSQIVNDFQKGDIAEGYSVSREKKESFPLTVTSAQKNPTAFYLCASNQGGSLNTEAFFGQGTRLTVV.

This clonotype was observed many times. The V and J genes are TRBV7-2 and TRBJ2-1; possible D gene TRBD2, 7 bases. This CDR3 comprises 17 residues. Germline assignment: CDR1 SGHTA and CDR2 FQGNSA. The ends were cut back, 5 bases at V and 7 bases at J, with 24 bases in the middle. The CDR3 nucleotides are TGTGCCAGCAGCCATCTAGGGGGGGCCCCAGGGACTAATGAGCAGTTCTTC. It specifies CASSHLGGAPGTNEQFF.

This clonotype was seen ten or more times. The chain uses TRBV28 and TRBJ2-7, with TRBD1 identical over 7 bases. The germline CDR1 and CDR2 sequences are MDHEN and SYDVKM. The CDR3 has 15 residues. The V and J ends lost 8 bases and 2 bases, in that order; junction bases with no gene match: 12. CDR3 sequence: CASSPTGVKAYEQYF. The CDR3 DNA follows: TGTGCCAGCTCCCCCACAGGGGTTAAAGCCTACGAGCAGTACTTC.

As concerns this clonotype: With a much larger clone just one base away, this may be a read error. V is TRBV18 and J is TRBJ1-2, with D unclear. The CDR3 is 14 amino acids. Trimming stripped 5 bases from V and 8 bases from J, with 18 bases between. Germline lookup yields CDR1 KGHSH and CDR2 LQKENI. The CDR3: CASSCITDPRGYTF. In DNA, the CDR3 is TGTGCCAGCTCATGCATTACAGATCCGAGGGGCTACACCTTC.

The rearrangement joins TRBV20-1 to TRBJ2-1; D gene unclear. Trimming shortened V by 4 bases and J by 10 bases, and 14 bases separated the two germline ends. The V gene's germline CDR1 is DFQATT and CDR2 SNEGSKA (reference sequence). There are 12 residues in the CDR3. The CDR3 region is CSATRLHTEQFF. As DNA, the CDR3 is TGCAGTGCTACCCGTTTACATACGGAGCAGTTCTTC.